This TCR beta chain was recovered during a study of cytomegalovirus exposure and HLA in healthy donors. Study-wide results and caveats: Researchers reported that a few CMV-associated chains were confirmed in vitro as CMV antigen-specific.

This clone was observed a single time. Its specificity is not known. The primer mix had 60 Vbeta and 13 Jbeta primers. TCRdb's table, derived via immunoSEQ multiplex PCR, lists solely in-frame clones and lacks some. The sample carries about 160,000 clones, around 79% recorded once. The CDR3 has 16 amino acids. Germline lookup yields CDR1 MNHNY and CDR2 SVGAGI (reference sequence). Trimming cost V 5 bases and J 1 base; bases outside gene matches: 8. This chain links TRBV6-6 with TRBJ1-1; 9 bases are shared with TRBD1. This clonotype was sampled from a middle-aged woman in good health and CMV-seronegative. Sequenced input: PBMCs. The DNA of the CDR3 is TGTGCCAGCAGTACCGACAGGGGGTGGGGGAACACTGAAGCTTTCTTT. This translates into CASSTDRGWGNTEAFF.